A selection of T cell receptor beta chains follows, all from one sample in a study of blood T cell repertoires in COVID-19. TCRdb keeps only in-frame clones here, not all; method: immunoSEQ multiplex PCR. The sample includes roughly 76,000 clones, approximately 80% seen only once; the top ten take 30% to 40%. The sample was peripheral blood. The source is an older woman with acute or convalescent COVID-19. Each CDR3 is given with its conserved first and last residue. The D gene is left open where the match is weak. The size entry is marked missing in some rows and otherwise reads once, few, many or a size class.

V gene	J gene	D gene	clone size	CDR3 protein	CDR3 DNA
TRBV29-1	TRBJ2-1	TRBD2	-	CSAARREGYEQFF	TGCAGCGCCGCTAGGCGGGAGGGTTATGAGCAGTTCTTC
TRBV7-3	TRBJ1-2	-	-	CASSLNEVRSGGYTF	TGTGCCAGCAGCTTAAACGAAGTGAGATCTGGTGGCTACACCTTC
TRBV7-6	TRBJ1-6	TRBD1	-	CASSLNPGQANSPLHF	TGTGCCAGCAGCCTCAACCCGGGACAGGCGAATTCACCCCTCCACTTT
TRBV5-6	TRBJ1-4	TRBD1	-	CASSLNPRGGNEKLFF	TGTGCCAGCAGCTTGAATCCTAGAGGGGGCAATGAAAAACTGTTTTTT
TRBV2	TRBJ1-1	TRBD1	-	CASSQDRGLNTEAFF	TGTGCCAGCAGCCAAGACAGGGGGTTGAACACTGAAGCTTTCTTT
TRBV9	TRBJ1-3	-	-	CASSITQGSPGNTIYF	TGTGCCAGCAGCATAACTCAGGGGTCCCCTGGAAACACCATATATTTT
TRBV3-1/TRBV3-2	TRBJ1-3	-	-	CASSDPDSSSGNTIYF	TGTGCCAGCAGCGATCCGGACAGTTCCTCTGGAAACACCATATATTTT
TRBV2	TRBJ2-1	TRBD2	-	CASRNPSGSLRVQFF	TGTGCCAGCAGGAATCCTAGCGGGAGTCTGCGGGTGCAGTTCTTC
TRBV30	TRBJ1-4	TRBD1	-	CAWSEQGRKLFF	TGTGCCTGGAGTGAACAGGGGAGAAAACTGTTTTTT
TRBV27	TRBJ2-6	TRBD1	-	CASSLRQGDSSGANVLTF	TGTGCCAGCAGTTTACGACAGGGCGACAGCTCTGGGGCCAACGTCCTGACTTTC
TRBV7-8	TRBJ2-5	TRBD1	-	CASSLTRTGQETQYF	TGTGCCAGCAGCTTAACCAGGACAGGGCAAGAGACCCAGTACTTC
TRBV5-5	TRBJ2-7	TRBD1	-	CASSRGAGTGVTYEQYF	TGTGCCAGCAGCCGAGGTGCCGGGACAGGGGTAACCTACGAGCAGTACTTC
TRBV7-9	TRBJ2-7	-	-	CASSEIRGRAGEQYF	TGTGCCAGCAGCGAAATCAGGGGAAGGGCGGGTGAGCAGTACTTC
TRBV6-5	TRBJ2-6	-	-	CASRRGGSGANVLTF	TGTGCCAGCAGGAGGGGGGGATCTGGGGCCAACGTCCTGACTTTC
TRBV5-6	TRBJ1-5	-	few	CASSLVGATNQPQHF	TGTGCCAGCAGCTTGGTAGGGGCCACCAATCAGCCCCAGCATTTT
TRBV5-1	TRBJ2-5	-	once	CASSVDGQETQYF	TGCGCCAGCAGCGTGGACGGGCAAGAGACCCAGTACTTC
TRBV11-2	TRBJ2-7	TRBD1	-	CASSRSGTGIYEQYF	TGTGCCAGCAGCCGCTCCGGGACAGGGATCTACGAGCAGTACTTC
TRBV5-1	TRBJ2-1	TRBD2	-	CASSFLAGQSYNEQFF	TGCGCCAGCAGCTTTCTAGCGGGACAATCCTACAATGAGCAGTTCTTC
TRBV7-3	TRBJ2-5	-	-	CASSSGQAETQYF	TGTGCCAGCAGCTCCGGACAAGCAGAGACCCAGTACTTC
TRBV19	TRBJ2-7	TRBD2	-	CASSIGGGSSGRAYEQYF	TGTGCCAGTAGTATAGGAGGCGGGTCTAGCGGGAGGGCCTACGAGCAGTACTTC
TRBV18	TRBJ2-1	-	-	CASSPLEHYNEQFF	TGTGCCAGCTCACCACTAGAGCATTACAATGAGCAGTTCTTC
TRBV24-1	TRBJ2-3	-	-	CATSDLTGPTDTQYF	TGTGCCACCAGTGATCTCACAGGACCCACAGATACGCAGTATTTT
TRBV10-3	TRBJ2-7	TRBD1	few	CAISGRQGPSYEQYF	TGTGCCATCAGTGGGAGACAGGGTCCCTCCTACGAGCAGTACTTC
TRBV10-1	TRBJ2-1	-	few	CASSEYSNEQFF	TGCGCCAGCAGTGAGTATAGCAATGAGCAGTTCTTC
TRBV6-6	TRBJ2-7	TRBD2	-	CASSYPGSGRAWEQYF	TGTGCCAGCAGTTACCCTGGGAGCGGGAGGGCGTGGGAGCAGTACTTC
TRBV19	TRBJ2-7	TRBD1	-	CASSIDTTGAYEQYF	TGTGCCAGTAGTATAGATACTACAGGGGCCTACGAGCAGTACTTC
TRBV3-1/TRBV3-2	TRBJ2-3	-	-	CASSQDQGQGDTQYF	TGTGCCAGCAGCCAAGATCAGGGGCAGGGAGATACGCAGTATTTT
TRBV3-1/TRBV3-2	TRBJ2-1	TRBD2	-	CASSQETGGPVNTYPSNEQFF	TGTGCCAGCAGCCAAGAGACGGGAGGGCCGGTTAACACATACCCATCCAATGAGCAGTTCTTC
TRBV28	TRBJ2-7	TRBD1	once	CASSLWDRVIHEQYF	TGTGCCAGCAGTTTATGGGACAGGGTCATCCACGAGCAGTACTTC